Below are 26 T cell receptor beta chains sequenced from a single sample in a study of T cell responses to AZD1222 COVID-19 vaccine. Sequencing was performed with immunoSEQ multiplex PCR; in TCRdb, only in-frame clones are kept and a portion is missing. Of around 91,000 clones detected, around nine tenths appear once; the ten largest clones hold about 19%. Sequenced here: peripheral blood, sampled on day 0 of AZD1222 vaccination. The receptors here all came from an adult in good health.

The chain carries TRBV20-1 and TRBJ1-1; D unclear. Trimming took off 2 bases at V and 10 bases at J, with 8 bases between the two ends. Germline assignment: CDR1 DFQATT and CDR2 SNEGSKA (reference sequence). CDR3 size: 10 residues. In nucleotides, the CDR3 is TGCAGTGCTAGACAGACTTCAGCTTTCTTT. Protein product: CSARQTSAFF.

The DNA for the CDR3 is TGTGCCAGCAGCTTAGCGCCTACTTGGATAGAGACCCAGTACTTC. Translating gives CASSLAPTWIETQYF. The chain combines TRBV7-9 with TRBJ2-5; D call uncertain. CDR1 and CDR2 from the germline V gene are SEHNR and FQNEAQ (reference sequence). This CDR3 has 15 amino acids. The V and J ends lost 0 bases and 4 bases respectively, with 12 bases between them.

The chain employs TRBV3-1 (or the pseudogene TRBV3-2) and TRBJ2-5, with 10 bases lining up with TRBD2. V was pared by 4 bases and J by 9 bases, with 20 bases of the junction left unmatched. CDR3 length: 18 amino acids. Germline CDR1 LGHDT, CDR2 YNNKEL (reference sequence). CDR3 region: CASSPTRTSGAQERSQYF. As DNA, the CDR3 is TGTGCCAGCAGCCCGACACGGACTAGCGGTGCTCAAGAGAGGTCCCAGTACTTC.

The V and J genes are TRBV18 and TRBJ1-1; 9 bases are shared with TRBD1. The V and J ends lost 5 bases and 3 bases, in that order; junction bases with no gene match: 1. Germline V gene lookup returns CDR1 KGHSH and CDR2 LQKENI. The CDR3 has 13 amino acids. CDR3 residues: CASSGQGYTEAFF. CDR3 nucleotides: TGTGCCAGCTCAGGACAGGGGTACACTGAAGCTTTCTTT.

The genes are TRBV7-9 and TRBJ1-1; D is uncertain. Germline V gene data show CDR1 as SEHNR and CDR2 as FQNEAQ (reference sequence). V dropped 5 bases and J dropped 1 base, with 8 bases sitting between them. CDR3 length: 13 residues. This CDR3 reads CASSRIWNTEAFF. The CDR3 DNA reads TGTGCCAGCAGCCGCATTTGGAACACTGAAGCTTTCTTT.

The gene calls are TRBV27 and TRBJ2-7; D remains ambiguous. Germline lookup yields CDR1 MNHEY and CDR2 SMNVEV (reference sequence). Trimming took 3 bases from V and 1 from J, leaving 16 bases between them. CDR3 size: 16 residues. The DNA for the CDR3 is TGTGCCAGCAGTTTTGGCGTACGAGGATTTTCCTACGAGCAGTACTTC. Amino acids: CASSFGVRGFSYEQYF.

CDR3 bases: TGTGCCAGCAGTTTACCGGGTCCCTACGAGCAGTACTTC. Protein: CASSLPGPYEQYF. The chain recombines TRBV28 with TRBJ2-7; D uncertain. The CDR3 has 13 residues. CDR1 is MDHEN and CDR2 is SYDVKM in the germline V gene. Trimming took off 2 bases at V and 2 bases at J, with 7 bases between the two ends.

This chain uses TRBV7-2 with TRBJ2-7; 10 bases fit TRBD2. This CDR3 has 17 residues. Germline assignment: CDR1 SGHTA and CDR2 FQGNSA. Unmatched junction bases numbered 9, after V lost 3 bases and J lost 1 base. The CDR3 nucleotides read TGTGCCAGCAGCTTCGATAGCGGGAGGATTAGATCCTACGAGCAGTACTTC. It specifies CASSFDSGRIRSYEQYF.

The chain combines TRBV10-3 with TRBJ2-3, with D perhaps matching TRBD1 (6 bases). V shed 6 bases and J shed 11 bases, with 18 bases lying between them. The CDR3 has 13 amino acids. Germline V gene sequence: CDR1 ENHRY, CDR2 SYGVKD. The CDR3 is CAISGTLVAQQYF. In DNA, the CDR3 is TGTGCCATCAGCGGGACACTAGTAGCTCAGCAGTATTTT.

As DNA, the CDR3 is TGTGCCAGCAGTTCCCCCGGGACCGGGGCGACCCAGTACTTC. This gives the protein CASSSPGTGATQYF. The rearrangement uses TRBV28 and TRBJ2-5; the D call may be TRBD1 or TRBD2 (5 bases each). This CDR3 is built from 14 residues. Germline V gene sequence: CDR1 MDHEN, CDR2 SYDVKM. The ends were cut back, 4 bases at V and 7 bases at J, with 16 bases in the middle.

The rearrangement joins TRBV28 to TRBJ1-2, with 7 nucleotides matching TRBD1. CDR3 length equals 13 residues. CDR1 is MDHEN and CDR2 is SYDVKM in the germline V gene. After removal of 2 bases from V and 8 bases from J, the junction contained 5 bases not matched to a gene. CDR3 loop: CASSLPTGEGYTF. For the CDR3, the DNA is TGTGCCAGCAGTTTACCTACAGGGGAGGGCTACACCTTC.

V and J are TRBV4-3 and TRBJ2-7; D gene uncertain. Trimming took off 1 base at V and 0 bases at J, with 7 bases between the two ends. Germline V CDR1 and CDR2: LGHNA, YSLEER. The CDR3 consists of 14 residues. The CDR3: CASSQGRSSYEQYF. CDR3 in DNA: TGCGCCAGCAGCCAAGGACGGTCCTCCTACGAGCAGTACTTC.

DNA for the CDR3: TGTGCCAGCAGTCCTGACCGATTGAATCAGCCCCAGCATTTT. This encodes CASSPDRLNQPQHF. V gene TRBV6-5 combines with J gene TRBJ1-5; unclear D gene. Trimming left V 5 bases short and J 4 bases short, with 12 bases between. Germline CDR1 reads MNHEY; CDR2 reads SVGAGI. This CDR3 contains 14 residues.

The rearrangement links TRBV6-5 to TRBJ1-2; a possible D gene is TRBD1 (6 bases). V shed 5 bases and J shed 3 bases, with 13 bases lying between them. The CDR3 covers 14 residues. CDR1 is MNHEY, CDR2 SVGAGI, per germline. The CDR3, as DNA: TGTGCCAGCAGTCGAAAGGGGGTCGACTATGGCTACACCTTC. This gives the protein CASSRKGVDYGYTF.

The rearrangement joins TRBV5-1 to TRBJ2-2, with a possible D match to TRBD2 (6 bases). CDR1 is SGHRS, CDR2 YFSETQ, per germline. The CDR3 length is 14 residues. Deletions cut 4 bases from V and 5 bases from J, with 12 bases between. The CDR3: CASSNRRETGELFF. The CDR3 DNA is TGCGCCAGCAGCAACCGCCGGGAGACCGGGGAGCTGTTTTTT.

This clone was seen just once. The chain has TRBV7-3 and TRBJ1-1; D gene unclear. V was clipped by 3 bases and J by 4 bases, with 9 bases between them. The CDR3 has 13 amino acids. CDR1 SGHTA and CDR2 FQGTGA come from the germline V gene. The CDR3 spells CASSFSSFTEAFF. CDR3 DNA sequence: TGTGCCAGCAGCTTTAGCTCCTTCACTGAAGCTTTCTTT.

The rearrangement joins TRBV10-2 to TRBJ2-7, with D possibly TRBD2 on 5 matching bases. This CDR3 contains 14 residues. Germline V gives CDR1 WSHSY, CDR2 SAAADI. The ends were cut back, 4 bases at V and 1 base at J, with 11 bases in the middle. The CDR3 region is CASSGRERSYEQYF. CDR3 nucleotides: TGCGCCAGCAGTGGAAGGGAGCGATCCTACGAGCAGTACTTC.

The gene calls are TRBV6-5 and TRBJ2-5, with TRBD2 as a possible D gene (6 bases). The CDR3 runs 15 residues. Trimming pared 0 bases from V and 3 bases from J, leaving 11 bases between. Germline V lookup: CDR1 MNHEY, CDR2 SVGAGI. In DNA, the CDR3 is TGTGCCAGCAGTTACTCGTACAGGAGGGAAGAGACCCAGTACTTC. Its protein is CASSYSYRREETQYF.

V usage is TRBV2 and J usage is TRBJ2-1, with D possibly being TRBD1 (6 bases). This CDR3 is built from 13 residues. CDR1 and CDR2 (germline): SNHLY, FYNNEI. V shed 6 bases and J shed 6 bases, with 12 bases lying between them. The CDR3 sequence is CASRDGQFNEQFF. The CDR3 bases are TGTGCCAGCAGGGATGGACAGTTCAATGAGCAGTTCTTC.

The chain couples TRBV5-4 to TRBJ2-7; 8 nucleotides agree with TRBD2. The CDR3 extends over 15 amino acids. V shed 2 bases, J shed 3 bases, and the junction held 7 bases outside the gene matches. Germline CDR1 reads SGHNT; CDR2 reads YYREEE (reference sequence). CDR3 coding DNA: TGTGCCAGCAGCTTTTCCGCGGGGGGCGGCTACGAGCAGTACTTC. Amino acids: CASSFSAGGGYEQYF.

A few counts support this clone. The chain carries TRBV15 and TRBJ2-5; D possibly corresponds to TRBD1 (6 bases). The V gene's germline CDR1 is LNHNV and CDR2 YYDKDF (reference sequence). V was trimmed by 5 bases and J by 4 bases, leaving 8 bases between them. The CDR3 runs to 12 residues. This CDR3 is CATSEQGETQYF. The CDR3 region has the DNA TGTGCCACCAGCGAACAGGGAGAGACCCAGTACTTC.

The CDR3: CASSLQGPNEKLFF. CDR3 nucleotide sequence: TGTGCCAGCAGCCTACAGGGCCCTAATGAAAAACTGTTTTTT. J is TRBJ1-4 and V is TRBV4-2; the D gene is possibly TRBD1 (6 bases). The CDR3 loop spans 14 amino acids. Germline values: CDR1 LGHNA, CDR2 YNFKEQ. The V gene lost 4 bases and the J gene lost 3 bases, with 9 bases spanning the gap.

This chain links TRBV5-8 with TRBJ1-1, with a weak D call TRBD1 (6 bases). CDR1 SGHTS and CDR2 YDEGEE come from the germline V gene. The CDR3 is 14 residues long. V was shortened by 3 bases and J by 1 base, with 10 bases between the two germline ends. The CDR3 loop reads CASSSWTENTEAFF. The CDR3 DNA reads TGTGCCAGCAGCTCTTGGACAGAGAACACTGAAGCTTTCTTT.

This chain links TRBV19 with TRBJ1-4; no definite D call. The CDR3 contains 12 residues. Germline assignment: CDR1 LNHDA and CDR2 SQIVND (reference sequence). V dropped 2 bases and J dropped 5 bases, with 3 bases sitting between them. The CDR3 is CASSIRNEKLFF. In DNA form, the CDR3 reads TGTGCCAGTAGTATACGGAATGAAAAACTGTTTTTT.

Worth noting for this clone: An end of the junction differs from the germline gene, which may be a read error. The genes are TRBV2 and TRBJ1-2; D not resolved. From germline, CDR1 is SNHLY and CDR2 FYNNEI. The CDR3 spans 11 residues. The CDR3 protein is CASSEAARESF. CDR3 coding DNA: TGTGCCAGCAGTGAAGCGGCGAGGGAATCCTTC.

The chain couples TRBV2 to TRBJ2-3, with TRBD2 identical over 7 bases. V shed 4 bases and J 3 bases; nucleotides not matched to a gene: 4. This CDR3 has 14 residues. Germline CDR1 SNHLY, CDR2 FYNNEI. In DNA, the CDR3 is TGTGCCAGCAGTGGGGACGGGAGGACAGATACGCAGTATTTT. Translating it yields CASSGDGRTDTQYF. The complete variable domain, with remaining parts taken from reference TRBV2 and TRBJ2-3, reads EPEVTQTPSHQVTQMGQEVILRCVPISNHLYFYWYRQILGQKVEFLVSFYNNEISEKSEIFDDQFSVERPDGSNFTLKIRSTKLEDSAMYFCASSGDGRTDTQYFGPGTRLTVL.